These 23 T cell receptor beta chains were sequenced from one sample in a study of blood T cell repertoires in COVID-19 (dated by TCRdb to about 2020). Library prep was done by the immunoSEQ multiplex PCR assay. Held by TCRdb, this immuneACCESS table contains in-frame sequences only and omits some clones. Under half of the omission traces to an unresolved V gene where checked; the cause of the rest is unknown. This sample lists about 190,000 clones; around nine tenths were detected once. About 1.1% of the sample goes to the ten largest clones. The sample taken for sequencing was peripheral blood. These receptors were taken from a man aged 30-40 years with acute or convalescent COVID-19.

As for this clone: One end of the junction fails to match germline, which may point to a read error. The rearrangement uses TRBV5-1 and TRBJ1-2, with 7 bases that match TRBD1. This CDR3 spans 12 amino acids. The germline V gene encodes CDR1 SGHRS and CDR2 YFSETQ. In nucleotides, the CDR3 is TGCGCCAGCAGCTTGCCACAGGGGACGCTTCTCTTC. Translation: CASSLPQGTLLF.

V and J are TRBV6-5 and TRBJ1-5; tentative D call: TRBD1 (6 bases). CDR1 MNHEY and CDR2 SVGAGI come from the germline V gene. CDR3 length: 14 amino acids. V gave up 6 bases and J gave up 0 bases, with 9 bases separating them. The chain's CDR3 is CASSADSSNQPQHF. CDR3 DNA: TGTGCCAGCAGCGCGGACAGTAGCAATCAGCCCCAGCATTTT.

This rearrangement joins TRBV4-1 to TRBJ2-2; D might be TRBD2 (6 bases). CDR1 is MGHRA and CDR2 is YSYEKL in the germline V gene. CDR3 length: 13 amino acids. Deletions cut 1 base from V and 8 bases from J, with 8 bases between. This chain's CDR3 is CASSQGLGGELFF. The CDR3 nucleotides are TGCGCCAGCAGCCAAGGACTAGGGGGGGAGCTGTTTTTT.

The chain links TRBV3-1 (or the pseudogene TRBV3-2) to TRBJ2-1; possibly TRBD2 for D (7 bases). Germline-derived CDR1 and CDR2 are LGHDT and YNNKEL (reference sequence). Trimming shortened V by 4 bases and J by 6 bases, and 16 bases separated the two germline ends. The CDR3 sequence is 15 residues long. The CDR3 DNA follows: TGTGCCAGCAGCCCGTGGCGGGGGCCCTTCAATGAGCAGTTCTTC. This translates into CASSPWRGPFNEQFF.

This clone was detected once. The chain joins TRBV25-1 to TRBJ1-6, with TRBD1 identical over 11 bases. Germline values: CDR1 MGHDK, CDR2 SYGVNS. With V trimmed by 4 bases and J by 10 bases, 6 bases remained unmatched. This CDR3 has 15 amino acids. Written as DNA, the CDR3 is TGTGCCAGCAGTGTTGCGGGACAGGGGGTATCACCCCTCCACTTT. This encodes CASSVAGQGVSPLHF.

The genes are TRBV5-6 and TRBJ2-7, with TRBD2 matching 13 bases. Germline lookup yields CDR1 SGHDT and CDR2 YYEEEE. J gave up 5 bases and V 4 bases, and 6 bases lay outside the gene matches. This CDR3 is built from 15 residues. CDR3 amino acids: CASSLRTSGSNEQYF. CDR3 nucleotides: TGTGCCAGCAGCCTACGGACTAGCGGGAGTAACGAGCAGTACTTC.

The chain joins TRBV3-1 (or the pseudogene TRBV3-2) to TRBJ2-1; TRBD2 matches at 9 bases. This CDR3 region has 12 residues. V lost 3 bases, J lost 13 bases, and 4 bases stayed unmatched. Germline CDR1 LGHDT, CDR2 YNNKEL (reference sequence). The CDR3 spells CASSQSLAGQFF. In nucleotides, the CDR3 is TGTGCCAGCAGCCAGTCTCTAGCGGGACAGTTCTTC.

The V call is TRBV6-1, the J call TRBJ1-1; D is uncertain. Germline V gene sequence: CDR1 MNHNS, CDR2 SASEGT. The V end lost 3 bases, the J end lost 3 bases, and 11 bases lay between the germline ends. CDR3 size: 14 residues. The CDR3 is CASSDNHADTEAFF. The DNA for the CDR3 is TGTGCCAGCAGTGACAACCATGCAGACACTGAAGCTTTCTTT.

V usage is TRBV6-5 and J usage is TRBJ2-7; D is unresolved. Germline lookup yields CDR1 MNHEY and CDR2 SVGAGI. The CDR3 extends over 11 amino acids. V lost 2 bases and J lost 5, with 4 bases in between. This CDR3 reads CASSYINEQYF. The CDR3 DNA sequence: TGTGCCAGCAGTTACATCAACGAGCAGTACTTC.

Only a few counts were recorded for this clone. The junction shows a germline mismatch at one end, possibly a read error. This rearrangement joins TRBV6-1 to TRBJ1-5, with 8 positions matching TRBD1. Germline values: CDR1 MNHNS, CDR2 SASEGT. There are 13 residues in the CDR3. The DNA for the CDR3 is TGTGCCAGCCGTGACAGGGGAAATCAGCCCCAGCATTTT. This sequence encodes CASRDRGNQPQHF.

The chain combines TRBV5-1 with TRBJ1-1, with a weak D call TRBD1 (6 bases). Germline-derived CDR1 and CDR2 are SGHRS and YFSETQ. V was cut by 7 bases and J by 4 bases, with 14 bases left in between. The CDR3 is 13 amino acids. CDR3 coding DNA: TGCGCCAGCGGGCAGGGGTTCGGCACTGAAGCTTTCTTT. This sequence encodes CASGQGFGTEAFF.

The V and J genes are TRBV6-6 and TRBJ2-7, with TRBD1 matching over 9 bases. Germline lookup yields CDR1 MNHNY and CDR2 SVGAGI (reference sequence). V was clipped by 2 bases and J by 3 bases; unmatched bases: 2. The CDR3 has 14 amino acids. CDR3 residues: CASSYDRGVYEQYF. CDR3 sequence (DNA): TGTGCCAGCAGTTACGACAGGGGGGTCTACGAGCAGTACTTC.

The chain combines TRBV29-1 with TRBJ1-2, with D possibly matching TRBD1 (5 bases). V lost 4 bases and J 3 bases, leaving 9 bases between the germline ends. The CDR3 length is 12 residues. Germline CDR1 and CDR2: SQVTM and ANQGSEA. The CDR3 loop is CSVAGFDYGYTF. The CDR3 coding sequence is TGCAGCGTTGCAGGGTTCGACTATGGCTACACCTTC.

This clone appeared once. The CDR3 here is CASSLQAGGTYEQYF. CDR3 sequence (DNA): TGTGCCAGCAGCTTACAAGCGGGAGGAACCTACGAGCAGTACTTC. The genes are TRBV7-2 and TRBJ2-7; 9 nucleotides align to TRBD2. The CDR3 loop spans 15 amino acids. Germline V gene data show CDR1 as SGHTA and CDR2 as FQGNSA. The trim removed 2 bases at V and 2 bases at J, leaving 4 bases unmatched. The whole variable domain, remainder taken from reference TRBV7-2 and TRBJ2-7, is GAGVSQSPSNKVTEKGKDVELRCDPISGHTALYWYRQSLGQGLEFLIYFQGNSAPDKSGLPSDRFSAERTGGSVSTLTIQRTQQEDSAVYLCASSLQAGGTYEQYFGPGTRLTVT.

The rearrangement links TRBV4-1 to TRBJ1-2; D is ambiguous. The CDR3 extends over 13 amino acids. Germline V CDR1 and CDR2: MGHRA, YSYEKL. Trimming left V 0 bases short and J 7 bases short, with 9 bases between. As DNA, the CDR3 is TGCGCCAGCAGCCAAGATCTAGGTTTTGGCTACACCTTC. This gives the protein CASSQDLGFGYTF.

The gene calls are TRBV19 and TRBJ1-2; D call uncertain. This CDR3 comprises 14 residues. The V end lost 10 bases, the J end lost 0 bases, and 15 bases lay between the germline ends. Germline CDR1 reads LNHDA; CDR2 reads SQIVND (reference sequence). The CDR3 is CATSLSGSNYGYTF. In DNA, the CDR3 is TGTGCCACCTCTCTTTCGGGGTCTAACTATGGCTACACCTTC. Drawing the rest from reference TRBV19 and TRBJ1-2, the complete variable domain is DGGITQSPKYLFRKEGQNVTLSCEQNLNHDAMYWYRQDPGQGLRLIYYSQIVNDFQKGDIAEGYSVSREKKESFPLTVTSAQKNPTAFYLCATSLSGSNYGYTFGSGTRLTVV.

The chain carries TRBV30 and TRBJ1-1, with no clear D. The CDR3 runs to 12 residues. CDR1 and CDR2 from the germline V gene are GTSNPN and SVGIG (reference sequence). The germline V and J ends were trimmed by 0 bases and 7 bases, with 9 bases remaining between them. The CDR3 sequence: CAWSVMRLEAFF. DNA for the CDR3: TGTGCCTGGAGTGTAATGAGGCTTGAAGCTTTCTTT.

The chain recombines TRBV20-1 with TRBJ1-6; the match to TRBD1 covers 9 bases. Losses at the gene ends were 3 bases for V and 11 bases for J; bases not matched to a gene: 11. Germline CDR1 reads DFQATT; CDR2 reads SNEGSKA (reference sequence). The CDR3 spans 15 residues. CDR3: CSASSTGQGLTPLHF. The CDR3 DNA reads as TGCAGTGCTAGTTCTACGGGACAGGGTTTAACACCCCTCCACTTT.

This chain joins TRBV14 and TRBJ2-5; D is unclear. The V end lost 9 bases, the J end lost 1 base, and 15 bases lay between the germline ends. The CDR3 has 14 amino acids. Germline CDR1 reads SGHDN; CDR2 reads FVKESK. The CDR3 sequence: CASSSTVLQETQYF. The CDR3, as DNA: TGTGCCAGTAGCTCAACAGTCCTCCAAGAGACCCAGTACTTC. The complete variable domain, with remaining parts taken from reference TRBV14 and TRBJ2-5, reads EAGVTQFPSHSVIEKGQTVTLRCDPISGHDNLYWYRRVMGKEIKFLLHFVKESKQDESGMPNNRFLAERTGGTYSTLKVQPAELEDSGVYFCASSSTVLQETQYFGPGTRLLVL.

V usage is TRBV28 and J usage is TRBJ2-7; 10 nucleotides line up with TRBD1. Germline assignment: CDR1 MDHEN and CDR2 SYDVKM. This CDR3 region has 14 residues. The junction had 5 bases not matched to a gene; V was cut back by 8 bases and J by 1 base. CDR3: CASLGQGISYEQYF. The CDR3 DNA reads as TGTGCCAGCCTGGGACAGGGGATATCCTACGAGCAGTACTTC.

V usage is TRBV3-1 (or the pseudogene TRBV3-2) and J usage is TRBJ2-5, with 8 positions matching TRBD1. Germline trimming cut 3 bases from V and 7 bases from J; bases unmatched to any gene: 10. From germline, CDR1 is LGHDT and CDR2 YNNKEL (reference sequence). This CDR3 contains 15 residues. CDR3 amino acids: CASSQGAGGAGTQYF. The CDR3 DNA sequence: TGTGCCAGCAGCCAGGGCGCAGGGGGCGCGGGGACCCAGTACTTC.

V is TRBV15 and J is TRBJ1-2; D is ambiguous. The germline V gene encodes CDR1 LNHNV and CDR2 YYDKDF (reference sequence). V lost 0 bases to trimming and J lost 2 bases, with 4 bases between them. There are 13 residues in the CDR3. The CDR3 region is CATSRDMNYGYTF. Written as DNA, the CDR3 is TGTGCCACCAGCAGAGATATGAACTATGGCTACACCTTC.

The genes are TRBV30 and TRBJ2-3; D is unclear. This CDR3 spans 13 amino acids. Trimming cost V 4 bases and J 2 bases, with 10 bases left between them. Looked up from germline, CDR1 is GTSNPN and CDR2 is SVGIG (reference sequence). The DNA for the CDR3 is TGTGCCTGGACGGGTCTTCACACAGATACGCAGTATTTT. Translated: CAWTGLHTDTQYF.